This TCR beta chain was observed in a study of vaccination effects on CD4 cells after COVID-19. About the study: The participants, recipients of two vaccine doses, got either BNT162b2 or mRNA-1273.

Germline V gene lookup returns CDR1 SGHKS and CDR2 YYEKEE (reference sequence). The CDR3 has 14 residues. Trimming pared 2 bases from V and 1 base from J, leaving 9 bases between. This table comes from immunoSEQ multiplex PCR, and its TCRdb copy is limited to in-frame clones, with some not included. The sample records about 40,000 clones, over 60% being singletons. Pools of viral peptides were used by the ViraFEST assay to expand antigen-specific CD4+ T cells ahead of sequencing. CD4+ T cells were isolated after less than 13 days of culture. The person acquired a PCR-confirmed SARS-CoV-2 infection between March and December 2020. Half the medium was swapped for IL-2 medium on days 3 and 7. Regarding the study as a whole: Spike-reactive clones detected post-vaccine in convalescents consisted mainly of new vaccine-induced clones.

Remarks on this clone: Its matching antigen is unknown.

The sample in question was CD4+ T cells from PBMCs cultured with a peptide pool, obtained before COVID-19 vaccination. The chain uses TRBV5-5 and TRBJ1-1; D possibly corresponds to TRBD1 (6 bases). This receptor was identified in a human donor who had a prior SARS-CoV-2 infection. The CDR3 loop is CASSFSTGNTEAFF. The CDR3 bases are TGTGCCAGCAGCTTCTCGACAGGGAACACTGAAGCTTTCTTT.